A single sample gave rise to the 10 T cell receptor beta chains below, sequenced in a study of blood T cell repertoires in COVID-19. Clones were read by immunoSEQ multiplex PCR, and TCRdb kept only the in-frame ones, dropping some. The table shows just over 650,000 clones, with more than 80% occurring only once. Sequencing input: peripheral blood. Receptors originate from a woman aged 18 to 35 with acute or convalescent COVID-19.

V usage is TRBV5-1 and J usage is TRBJ1-1; TRBD1 agrees at 9 bases. With 4 bases clipped from V and 4 bases from J, the junction kept 8 bases outside the gene matches. This CDR3 is built from 15 residues. Germline loops: CDR1 SGHRS, CDR2 YFSETQ. CDR3 DNA: TGCGCCAGCAGCGCACGGACAGGGGAAGGCACTGAAGCTTTCTTT. Protein sequence: CASSARTGEGTEAFF.

J is TRBJ1-1 and V is TRBV9; D not certain. V was cut by 4 bases and J by 0 bases, with 13 bases left in between. The CDR3 length is 15 residues. The germline V gene encodes CDR1 SGDLS and CDR2 YYNGEE. The CDR3 is CASSSIPIMNTEAFF. CDR3 in DNA: TGTGCCAGCAGCTCAATCCCTATAATGAACACTGAAGCTTTCTTT.

The chain employs TRBV9 and TRBJ2-7, with D perhaps matching TRBD1 (5 bases). Deletions cut 4 bases from V and 5 bases from J, with 10 bases between. Germline loops: CDR1 SGDLS, CDR2 YYNGEE. CDR3 length: 12 residues. The CDR3 is CASSPLGDEQYF. The CDR3 DNA follows: TGTGCCAGCAGCCCCCTAGGGGACGAGCAGTACTTC.

This chain links TRBV18 with TRBJ2-2; the match to TRBD1 covers 7 bases. J gave up 5 bases and V 2 bases, and 14 bases lay outside the gene matches. Germline values: CDR1 KGHSH, CDR2 LQKENI. This CDR3 has 18 amino acids. CDR3 bases: TGTGCCAGCTCACCAACCTACCAGGTCAGGGGGAGAACCGGGGAGCTGTTTTTT. As protein: CASSPTYQVRGRTGELFF.

The chain recombines TRBV7-2 with TRBJ1-5, with TRBD1 identical over 7 bases. This CDR3 has 14 amino acids. The junction had 1 base not matched to a gene; V was cut back by 3 bases and J by 2 bases. In germline, CDR1 is SGHTA, CDR2 FQGNSA. CDR3 coding DNA: TGTGCCAGCAGCTTCGACAGGGGCAATCAGCCCCAGCATTTT. Amino acid sequence: CASSFDRGNQPQHF. Filled out from reference TRBV7-2 and TRBJ1-5, the complete variable domain reads GAGVSQSPSNKVTEKGKDVELRCDPISGHTALYWYRQSLGQGLEFLIYFQGNSAPDKSGLPSDRFSAERTGGSVSTLTIQRTQQEDSAVYLCASSFDRGNQPQHFGDGTRLSIL.

The V and J genes are TRBV25-1 and TRBJ1-2, with D perhaps matching TRBD1 (5 bases). This CDR3 is 13 amino acids long. Germline V lookup: CDR1 MGHDK, CDR2 SYGVNS. V lost 0 bases and J 7 bases, leaving 9 bases between the germline ends. CDR3 bases: TGTGCCAGCAGTGAATATGGAGGGGTTGGCTACACCTTC. This codes for CASSEYGGVGYTF.

The gene calls are TRBV15 and TRBJ2-1; 11 bases fit TRBD1. Germline trimming cut 5 bases from V and 6 bases from J; bases unmatched to any gene: 6. This CDR3 contains 15 residues. CDR1 and CDR2 from the germline V gene are LNHNV and YYDKDF (reference sequence). CDR3 bases: TGTGCCACCAGCCCGCGGGGGACAGGGGGCAATGAGCAGTTCTTC. The encoded protein is CATSPRGTGGNEQFF.

This sequence joins TRBV19 and TRBJ1-2, with 8 bases identical to TRBD1. J gave up 3 bases and V 10 bases, and 7 bases lay outside the gene matches. Germline-derived CDR1 and CDR2 are LNHDA and SQIVND (reference sequence). The CDR3 sequence is 13 residues long. In DNA, the CDR3 is TGTGCCACCTCGACAGGGGCGGACTATGGCTACACCTTC. Translated: CATSTGADYGYTF.

This clone was detected only once. V is TRBV19 and J is TRBJ2-3; TRBD2 agrees at 11 bases. V was pared by 4 bases and J by 10 bases, with 7 bases of the junction left unmatched. The length of the CDR3 is 14 residues. CDR1 is LNHDA and CDR2 is SQIVND in the germline V gene (reference sequence). Here the CDR3 DNA reads TGTGCCAGTAGTACCGGGACTAGCGGTGCCCCGCAGTATTTT. It encodes CASSTGTSGAPQYF.

The rearrangement uses TRBV6-4 and TRBJ2-1, with 13 bases fitting TRBD2. The CDR3 contains 14 residues. The junction had 8 bases not matched to a gene; V was cut back by 10 bases and J by 8 bases. The germline V gene encodes CDR1 MRHNA and CDR2 SNTAGT. The chain's CDR3 is CATKTSGGADEQFF. CDR3 DNA sequence: TGTGCCACGAAAACTAGCGGGGGGGCCGATGAGCAGTTCTTC.